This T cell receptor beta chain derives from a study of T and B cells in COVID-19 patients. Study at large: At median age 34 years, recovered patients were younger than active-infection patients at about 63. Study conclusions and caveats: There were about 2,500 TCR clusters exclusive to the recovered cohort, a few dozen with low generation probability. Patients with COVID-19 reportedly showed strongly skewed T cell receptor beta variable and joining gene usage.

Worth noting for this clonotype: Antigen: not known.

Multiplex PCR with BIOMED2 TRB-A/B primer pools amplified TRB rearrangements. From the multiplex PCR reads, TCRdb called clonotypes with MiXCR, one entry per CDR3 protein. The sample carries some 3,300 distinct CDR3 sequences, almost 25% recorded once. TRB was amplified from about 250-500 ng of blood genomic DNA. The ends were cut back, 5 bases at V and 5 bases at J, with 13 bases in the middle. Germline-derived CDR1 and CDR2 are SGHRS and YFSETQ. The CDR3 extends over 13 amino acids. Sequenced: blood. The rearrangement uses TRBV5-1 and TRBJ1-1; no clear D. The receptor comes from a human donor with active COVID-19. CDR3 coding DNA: TGCGCCAGCAGTTCTGGGTACTCTACTGAAGCTTTCTTT. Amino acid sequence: CASSSGYSTEAFF.